The T cell receptor beta chain described here comes from a study of blood T cells in healthy people across ages. J was trimmed by 8 bases and V by 6 bases; bases with no gene match: 9. The CDR3 is 14 amino acids. In germline, CDR1 is SGDLS, CDR2 YYNGEE. All donors came from Russia, were Caucasian and healthy, and spanned ages about 6 to 95. Total RNA was extracted at no less than 5.5 micrograms per sample. The use of a sample-barcoded 5' primer and a J-beta primer mix characterized a second PCR of about 7 to 12 cycles. TCRdb re-derived calls from the 5' RACE reads in MiXCR, one entry per CDR3 protein. The sample includes over 600,000 distinct CDR3 sequences, roughly two fifths seen only once; the top ten take 30%. This clonotype was found a few times.

The source is a man older than 75 in good health. Sequencing was done on a sample of blood. The V gene is TRBV9, the J gene TRBJ2-1; the match to TRBD2 covers 9 bases. This CDR3 is CASTLAGVGDEQFF. The DNA of the CDR3 is TGTGCCAGCACGTTAGCGGGAGTAGGGGATGAGCAGTTCTTC.